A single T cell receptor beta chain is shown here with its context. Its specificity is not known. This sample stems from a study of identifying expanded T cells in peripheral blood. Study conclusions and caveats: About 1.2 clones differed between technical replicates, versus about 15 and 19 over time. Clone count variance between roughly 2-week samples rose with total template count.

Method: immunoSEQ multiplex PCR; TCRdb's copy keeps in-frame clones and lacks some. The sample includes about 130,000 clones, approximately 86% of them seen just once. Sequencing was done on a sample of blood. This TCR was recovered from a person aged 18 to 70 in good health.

CDR3 sequence (DNA): TGTGCCAGCAGCAAAGGAAGCGGATATGAAAAACTGTTTTTT. This sequence encodes CASSKGSGYEKLFF. The rearrangement uses TRBV21-1 and TRBJ1-4. TRBV21-1 represents a pseudogene. CDR3 length: 14 amino acids.